What follows are 18 T cell receptor beta chains derived from one specimen sequenced in a study of blood T cells in healthy people across ages. Combining a sample-barcoded 5' primer with a J-beta primer mix, a second PCR ran for 7 to 11 cycles. TCRdb recomputed calls from the 5' RACE reads with MiXCR, one row per CDR3 protein. This sample carries 800,000 to 950,000 distinct CDR3 sequences, roughly 43% of them seen once, and the ten largest clones take under 15%. Sequenced input: blood. Source of these receptors: a man aged 25-45 years in good health.

The rearrangement uses TRBV5-6 and TRBJ2-1, with TRBD2 as a possible D gene (5 bases). In germline, CDR1 is SGHDT, CDR2 YYEEEE. CDR3 length: 15 amino acids. V was clipped by 4 bases and J by 4 bases, with 15 bases between them. The CDR3 coding sequence is TGTGCCAGCAGCCTAAGCGGTCTGCGGTACAATGAGCAGTTCTTC. This translates into CASSLSGLRYNEQFF.

In its sample, this clonotype was seen a few times. The chain employs TRBV12-3 or TRBV12-4 and TRBJ2-1; 12 nucleotides match TRBD2. CDR3 length: 17 residues. The junction had 11 bases not matched to a gene; V was cut back by 3 bases and J by 8 bases. The CDR3 bases are TGTGCCAGCAGTTTCGATTGGACTAGCGGGGCGGCGGATGAGCAGTTCTTC. It codes for CASSFDWTSGAADEQFF.

This clonotype was found a few times. The chain has TRBV29-1 and TRBJ2-7; unclear D gene. V was trimmed by 4 bases and J by 6 bases, leaving 13 bases between them. CDR1 is SQVTM and CDR2 is ANQGSEA in the germline V gene. The CDR3 has 12 residues. CDR3 in amino acids: CSVGDVGSEQYF. Here the CDR3 DNA reads TGCAGCGTTGGGGATGTGGGGTCCGAGCAGTACTTC.

This clonotype was counted between two and nine times. CDR3 DNA sequence: TGTGCCAGCTCACCTGACAGGGGAGGAAGCAATCAGCCCCAGCATTTT. Its translation is CASSPDRGGSNQPQHF. The chain couples TRBV18 to TRBJ1-5; 8 bases map to TRBD1. The CDR3 consists of 16 residues. Per germline, CDR1 KGHSH and CDR2 LQKENI. Trimming removed 3 bases from V and 1 base from J; junction bases left unmatched: 5.

The chain combines TRBV29-1 with TRBJ1-2, with TRBD1 identical over 7 bases. V lost 1 base to trimming and J lost 2 bases; unmatched junction nucleotides: 7. The CDR3 consists of 15 residues. Germline V CDR1 and CDR2: SQVTM, ANQGSEA. CDR3 sequence (DNA): TGCAGCGTTGAAGTGGACCCAGGGGGGAACTATGGCTACACCTTC. It specifies CSVEVDPGGNYGYTF.

In this sample, this clonotype turned up a few times. This chain links TRBV6-1 with TRBJ1-1; D is possibly TRBD1 (5 bases). Trimming left V 6 bases short and J 1 base short, with 12 bases between. The CDR3 runs to 14 residues. Germline CDR1 reads MNHNS; CDR2 reads SASEGT. In nucleotides, the CDR3 is TGTGCCAGCAGGGGCTGGCAGGGGAACACTGAAGCTTTCTTT. Amino acids: CASRGWQGNTEAFF.

The chain links TRBV7-2 to TRBJ2-2, with 9 bases aligning to TRBD2. Germline CDR1 and CDR2: SGHTA and FQGNSA. V dropped 3 bases and J dropped 0; count of bases not matched to a gene: 5. The length of the CDR3 is 17 residues. Here the CDR3 DNA reads TGTGCCAGCAGCTTGCCTTCTAGCGGGGCGAACACCGGGGAGCTGTTTTTT. Translating it yields CASSLPSSGANTGELFF.

This clonotype turned up a few times. This chain links TRBV6-6 with TRBJ2-7; no clear D. This CDR3 is 14 amino acids long. With 2 bases removed from V and 2 bases from J, the gap between germline ends came to 10 bases. Germline CDR1 MNHNY, CDR2 SVGAGI (reference sequence). The CDR3 DNA reads TGTGCCAGCAGTTACGACCAGGTTGCCTACGAGCAGTACTTC. This encodes CASSYDQVAYEQYF.

V gene TRBV6-5 combines with J gene TRBJ1-6; D uncertain. This CDR3 has 16 amino acids. Germline V CDR1 and CDR2: MNHEY, SVGAGI. The germline V and J ends were trimmed by 0 bases and 6 bases, with 12 bases remaining between them. The DNA for the CDR3 is TGTGCCAGCAGTTACTCCTTTGGGGTGACTAATTCACCCCTCCACTTT. Amino acid sequence: CASSYSFGVTNSPLHF.

The gene calls are TRBV27 and TRBJ1-1; D is undetermined. The V and J ends lost 8 bases and 0 bases respectively, with 13 bases between them. In germline, CDR1 is MNHEY, CDR2 SMNVEV (reference sequence). CDR3 length equals 14 residues. DNA of the CDR3: TGTGCCAGCGGCCTGGCCGGTCTGAACACTGAAGCTTTCTTT. This translates into CASGLAGLNTEAFF.

The chain combines TRBV6-4 with TRBJ2-1, with 8 positions matching TRBD1. Germline CDR1 is MRHNA and CDR2 is SNTAGT. V shed 6 bases, J shed 10 bases, and the junction held 11 bases outside the gene matches. This CDR3 has 14 residues. Written as DNA, the CDR3 is TGTGCCAGCAGCCAGGGGGCCAAGCTAACGGAGCAGTTCTTC. Amino acids: CASSQGAKLTEQFF.

The rearrangement links TRBV6-4 to TRBJ2-5; possibly TRBD2 for D (5 bases). The germline gives CDR1 MRHNA, CDR2 SNTAGT. This CDR3 comprises 15 residues. V was shortened by 0 bases and J by 2 bases, with 10 bases between the two germline ends. The CDR3 DNA is TGTGCCAGCAGTGACTCATGTCTAGCACAAGAGACCCAGTACTTC. Translation gives CASSDSCLAQETQYF.

This clonotype was seen a handful of times. The chain uses TRBV5-6 and TRBJ2-7; D call uncertain. Germline CDR1 and CDR2: SGHDT and YYEEEE. Trimming removed 0 bases at V and 5 bases at J, with 12 bases between. This CDR3 is 14 amino acids long. The CDR3 region is CASSLGGIGHEQYF. Written as DNA, the CDR3 is TGTGCCAGCAGCTTGGGCGGTATCGGCCACGAGCAGTACTTC.

This rearrangement joins TRBV4-3 to TRBJ1-2, with 11 nucleotides matching TRBD1. After removal of 3 bases from V and 7 bases from J, the junction contained 10 bases not matched to a gene. The CDR3 runs to 16 residues. CDR1 and CDR2 from the germline V gene are LGHNA and YSLEER. In DNA, the CDR3 is TGCGCCAGCAGCCACCAAGGTGTGGGACAGGGGGGTGGCTACACCTTC. Translated: CASSHQGVGQGGGYTF.

The J gene is TRBJ2-7, the V gene TRBV7-2; TRBD1 might be the D (5 bases). The length of the CDR3 is 19 residues. Germline V lookup: CDR1 SGHTA, CDR2 FQGNSA. V lost 3 bases and J lost 2, with 26 bases in between. The CDR3 reads CASSFNGSGRVVPPYEQYF. For the CDR3, the DNA is TGTGCCAGCAGCTTTAATGGCTCCGGCAGGGTGGTACCACCCTACGAGCAGTACTTC.

V usage is TRBV28 and J usage is TRBJ2-3; TRBD2 matches 11 bases. V trimming: 4 bases; J trimming: 1 base; junction bases outside the gene matches: 7. CDR1 is MDHEN, CDR2 SYDVKM, per germline. CDR3 length: 17 residues. Written as DNA, the CDR3 is TGTGCCAGCAGTTCCTCCACTAGCGGGGGCCGCACAGATACGCAGTATTTT. Its protein product is CASSSSTSGGRTDTQYF.

CDR3 sequence: CASSYRVGYNEQFF. The CDR3 coding sequence is TGTGCCAGCAGTTACAGGGTGGGGTACAATGAGCAGTTCTTC. J is TRBJ2-1 and V is TRBV6-2 or TRBV6-3; D remains ambiguous. The CDR3 is 14 residues long. Deletions cut 2 bases from V and 4 bases from J, with 9 bases between. Germline-derived CDR1 and CDR2 are MNHEY and SVGEGT.

This clonotype was counted at least ten times. The chain employs TRBV12-3 or TRBV12-4 and TRBJ2-7; a possible D gene is TRBD1 (5 bases). The CDR3 totals 15 residues. V lost 6 bases and J lost 0, with 15 bases in between. Here the CDR3 reads CASRRKGPSSYEQYF. The CDR3 DNA is TGTGCCAGCAGGAGGAAGGGGCCGAGCTCCTACGAGCAGTACTTC.